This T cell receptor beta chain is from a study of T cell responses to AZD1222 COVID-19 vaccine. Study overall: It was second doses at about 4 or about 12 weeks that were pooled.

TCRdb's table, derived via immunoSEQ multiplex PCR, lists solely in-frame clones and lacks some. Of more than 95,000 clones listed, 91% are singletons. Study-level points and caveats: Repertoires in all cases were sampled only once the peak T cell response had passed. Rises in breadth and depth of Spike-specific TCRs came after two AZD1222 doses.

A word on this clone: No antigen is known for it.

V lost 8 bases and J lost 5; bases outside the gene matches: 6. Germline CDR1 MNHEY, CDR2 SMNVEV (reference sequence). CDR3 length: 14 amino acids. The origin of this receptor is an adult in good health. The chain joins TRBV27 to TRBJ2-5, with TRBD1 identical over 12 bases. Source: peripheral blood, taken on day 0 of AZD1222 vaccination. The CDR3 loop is CASGGQGAGETQYF. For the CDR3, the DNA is TGTGCCAGCGGGGGACAGGGGGCTGGGGAGACCCAGTACTTC.